Listed below are T cell receptor beta chains from one sample, sequenced in a study of T-cell reconstitution after alpha-beta-depleted transplantation in children. Each CDR3 protein gets one entry after TCRdb re-called the PCR reads with MiXCR. The profile shows hundreds of thousands of distinct CDR3 sequences, around 13% of them singletons. Sequenced material: PBMCs, taken before TCRalphabeta/CD19-depleted stem cell transplant. The source is a girl aged 2-10 years with congenital amegakaryocytic thrombocytopenia, due to receive a stem cell transplant. The CDR3 runs from the conserved cysteine through the conserved F or W. Fields, in order: CDR3 protein, CDR3 DNA, J gene, V gene, D gene, clone size. The D gene is left open where the match is weak. Rows give clone size only sometimes, using once, few, many, or a class for an expanded clone.

cdr3_aa: CASSLKQGSEQYF; cdr3_nt: TGTGCCAGCAGCTTAAAACAGGGGAGCGAGCAGTACTTC; j_call: TRBJ2-7; v_call: TRBV7-6; d_call: TRBD1; clone_size: -
cdr3_aa: CSANPSEQETQYF; cdr3_nt: TGCAGTGCTAACCCTAGCGAACAAGAGACCCAGTACTTC; j_call: TRBJ2-5; v_call: TRBV20-1; d_call: -; clone_size: -
cdr3_aa: CASSLDPQFHSGANVLTF; cdr3_nt: TGTGCCAGCAGCTTGGACCCACAGTTCCACTCTGGGGCCAACGTCCTGACTTTC; j_call: TRBJ2-6; v_call: TRBV5-5; d_call: -; clone_size: few
cdr3_aa: CASRYAPGPETQYF; cdr3_nt: TGCGCCAGCAGATATGCCCCAGGCCCAGAGACCCAGTACTTC; j_call: TRBJ2-5; v_call: TRBV5-1; d_call: -; clone_size: -
cdr3_aa: CASSRRQGGAYEQYF; cdr3_nt: TGTGCCAGCAGCCGAAGACAGGGAGGGGCTTACGAGCAGTACTTC; j_call: TRBJ2-7; v_call: TRBV14; d_call: -; clone_size: -
cdr3_aa: CASSLDPSATASYEQYF; cdr3_nt: TGCGCCAGCAGCTTGGACCCTAGCGCGACAGCCTCCTACGAGCAGTACTTC; j_call: TRBJ2-7; v_call: TRBV5-1; d_call: -; clone_size: once
cdr3_aa: CASSRRGYRTYEQYF; cdr3_nt: TGTGCCAGCAGCCGAAGAGGGTACAGAACCTACGAGCAGTACTTC; j_call: TRBJ2-7; v_call: TRBV3-1; d_call: -; clone_size: -
cdr3_aa: CASSLGQASDETQYF; cdr3_nt: TGCGCCAGCAGCCTTGGACAGGCCTCCGACGAGACCCAGTACTTC; j_call: TRBJ2-5; v_call: TRBV5-1; d_call: TRBD1; clone_size: many
cdr3_aa: CSARTTPSRTQYF; cdr3_nt: TGCAGTGCTAGGACGACACCTTCGAGGACCCAGTACTTC; j_call: TRBJ2-5; v_call: TRBV20-1; d_call: -; clone_size: many
cdr3_aa: CASRTDAYEQYF; cdr3_nt: TGCGCCAGCCGGACAGATGCCTACGAGCAGTACTTC; j_call: TRBJ2-7; v_call: TRBV5-1; d_call: -; clone_size: -
cdr3_aa: CASSQEGWDSGPYEQYF; cdr3_nt: TGTGCCAGCAGCCAAGAAGGCTGGGACAGCGGTCCCTACGAGCAGTACTTC; j_call: TRBJ2-7; v_call: TRBV3-1; d_call: TRBD1; clone_size: -
cdr3_aa: CASSLVILPGGERKTQYF; cdr3_nt: TGTGCCAGCAGCTTAGTTATCCTTCCAGGGGGCGAGAGGAAGACCCAGTACTTC; j_call: TRBJ2-5; v_call: TRBV11-1; d_call: TRBD1; clone_size: -
cdr3_aa: CASSLWGTNTGELFF; cdr3_nt: TGCGCCAGCAGCTTGTGGGGGACCAACACCGGGGAGCTGTTTTTT; j_call: TRBJ2-2; v_call: TRBV5-1; d_call: -; clone_size: many
cdr3_aa: CASSQETGTGYEQFF; cdr3_nt: TGCGCCAGCAGCCAAGAAACCGGGACAGGGTACGAGCAGTTCTTC; j_call: TRBJ2-1; v_call: TRBV4-1; d_call: TRBD1; clone_size: -
cdr3_aa: CSASRPEGMGTQYF; cdr3_nt: TGCAGTGCCAGCCGCCCCGAGGGGATGGGTACGCAGTATTTT; j_call: TRBJ2-3; v_call: TRBV20-1; d_call: -; clone_size: -